This T cell receptor (beta chain) was sequenced for a study of blood T cell repertoires in COVID-19. In the source study's methods: Scientists estimated how many nucleated cells there were by amplifying reference gene primers. Libraries were prepared by immunoSEQ multiplex PCR; TCRdb keeps only in-frame clonotypes and omits some of them. V and J calls and clone size are those listed in that table; D and trimming were worked out from the DNA. The sample shows a few hundred thousand clones, 86% of them seen only once. Trimming pared 6 bases from V and 8 bases from J, leaving 19 bases between. Germline values: CDR1 SGHAT, CDR2 FQNNGV. CDR3 length: 15 residues.

This receptor was identified in a woman in her sixties or seventies with COVID-19, enrolled during active disease. The chain recombines TRBV11-2 with TRBJ1-4; D perhaps matches TRBD1 (5 bases). The sequencing input was peripheral blood. The CDR3 DNA follows: TGTGCCAGCAGGAATACGGGGGTCAGAAGGGAAAAACTGTTTTTT. Translated, it gives CASRNTGVRREKLFF.